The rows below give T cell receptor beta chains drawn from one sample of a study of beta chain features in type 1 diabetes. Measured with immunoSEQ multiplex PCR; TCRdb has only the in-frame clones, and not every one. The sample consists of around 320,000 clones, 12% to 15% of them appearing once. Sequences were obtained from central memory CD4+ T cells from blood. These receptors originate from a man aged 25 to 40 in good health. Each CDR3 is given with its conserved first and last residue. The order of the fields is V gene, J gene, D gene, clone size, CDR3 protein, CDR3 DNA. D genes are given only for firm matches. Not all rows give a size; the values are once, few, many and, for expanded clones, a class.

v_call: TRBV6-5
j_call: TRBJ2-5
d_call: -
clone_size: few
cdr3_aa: CASSDRRETQYF
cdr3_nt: TGTGCCAGCAGTGACAGGAGGGAGACCCAGTACTTC

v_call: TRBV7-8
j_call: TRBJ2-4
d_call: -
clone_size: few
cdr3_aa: CASSEGGAQNIQYF
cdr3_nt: TGTGCCAGCAGCGAGGGGGGGGCCCAAAACATTCAGTACTTC

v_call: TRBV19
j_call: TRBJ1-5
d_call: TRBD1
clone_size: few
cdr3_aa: CASSITGGGNQPQHF
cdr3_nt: TGTGCCAGTAGTATTACAGGGGGCGGCAATCAGCCCCAGCATTTT

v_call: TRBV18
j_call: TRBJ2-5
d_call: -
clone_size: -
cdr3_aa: CASSPLGKQETQYF
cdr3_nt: TGTGCCAGCTCACCACTAGGAAAACAAGAGACCCAGTACTTC

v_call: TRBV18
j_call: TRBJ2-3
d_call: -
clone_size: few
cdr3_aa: CASSPRDISTDTQYF
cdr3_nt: TGTGCCAGCTCACCCCGGGACATAAGCACAGATACGCAGTATTTT

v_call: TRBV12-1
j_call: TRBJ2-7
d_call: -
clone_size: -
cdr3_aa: CASSWVLRTGFYEQYF
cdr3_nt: TGTGCCAGCAGCTGGGTCCTCCGGACAGGGTTCTACGAGCAGTACTTC

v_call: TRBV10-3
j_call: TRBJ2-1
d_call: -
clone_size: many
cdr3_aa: CAISAEADNEQFF
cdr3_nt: TGTGCCATCAGCGCCGAGGCGGACAATGAGCAGTTCTTC

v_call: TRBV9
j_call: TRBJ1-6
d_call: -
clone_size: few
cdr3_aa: CASSVGGSSYNSPLHF
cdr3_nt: TGTGCCAGCAGCGTAGGAGGGAGCTCCTATAATTCACCCCTCCACTTT

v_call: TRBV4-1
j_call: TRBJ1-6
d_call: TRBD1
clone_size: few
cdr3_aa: CASSQTDRGSPLHF
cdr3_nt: TGCGCCAGCAGCCAGACCGACAGGGGTTCACCCCTCCACTTT

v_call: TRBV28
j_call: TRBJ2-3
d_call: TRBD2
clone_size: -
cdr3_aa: CASSSYLAGSDTQYF
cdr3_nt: TGTGCCAGCAGTTCCTATTTAGCGGGCTCAGATACGCAGTATTTT

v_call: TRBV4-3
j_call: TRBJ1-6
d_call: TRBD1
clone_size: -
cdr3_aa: CASSQPGQGSSTLHF
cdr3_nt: TGCGCCAGCAGCCAACCGGGACAGGGATCCTCGACCCTCCACTTT

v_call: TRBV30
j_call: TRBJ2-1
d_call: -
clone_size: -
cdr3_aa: CAWSGKRSGEQFF
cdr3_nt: TGTGCCTGGAGTGGGAAGAGGTCCGGTGAGCAGTTCTTC

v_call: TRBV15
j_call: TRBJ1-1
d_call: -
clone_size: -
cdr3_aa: CATSKQGRKTEAFF
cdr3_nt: TGTGCCACCAGCAAACAGGGAAGAAAAACTGAAGCTTTCTTT

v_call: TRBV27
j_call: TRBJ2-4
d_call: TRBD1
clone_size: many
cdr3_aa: CASAGQGNIQYF
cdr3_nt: TGTGCCAGCGCCGGACAGGGAAACATTCAGTACTTC

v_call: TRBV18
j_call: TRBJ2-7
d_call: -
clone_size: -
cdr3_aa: CASSPGAHYEQYF
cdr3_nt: TGTGCCAGCTCACCGGGGGCCCACTACGAGCAGTACTTC

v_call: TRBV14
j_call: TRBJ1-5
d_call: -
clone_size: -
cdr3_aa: CASSPTGRLLSNQPQHF
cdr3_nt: TGTGCCAGCAGCCCCACCGGAAGACTTCTTAGCAATCAGCCCCAGCATTTT

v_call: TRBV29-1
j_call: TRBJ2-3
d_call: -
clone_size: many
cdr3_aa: CSGRGVKGDTQYF
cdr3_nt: TGCAGCGGGCGGGGAGTTAAGGGCGATACGCAGTATTTT

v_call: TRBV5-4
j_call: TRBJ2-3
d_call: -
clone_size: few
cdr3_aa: CASSLAQNGATDTQYF
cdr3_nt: TGTGCCAGCAGCTTGGCGCAGAACGGAGCGACAGATACGCAGTATTTT

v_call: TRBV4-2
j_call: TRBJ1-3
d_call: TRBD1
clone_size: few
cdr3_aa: CASSIQGSGSGNTIYF
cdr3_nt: TGTGCCAGCAGCATACAGGGGAGCGGCTCTGGAAACACCATATATTTT

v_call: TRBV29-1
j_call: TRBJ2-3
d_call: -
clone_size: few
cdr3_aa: CSARQSLADTQYF
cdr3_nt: TGCAGCGCACGACAGTCCCTGGCAGATACGCAGTATTTT

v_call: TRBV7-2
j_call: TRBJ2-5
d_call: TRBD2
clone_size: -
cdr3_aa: CASSLDGNVDGGTLTQYF
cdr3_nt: TGTGCCAGCAGCTTAGATGGGAATGTCGACGGGGGGACTCTGACCCAGTACTTC

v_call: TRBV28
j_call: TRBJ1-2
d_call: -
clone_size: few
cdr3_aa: CASSDGIYGYTF
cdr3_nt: TGTGCCAGCAGTGATGGAATCTATGGCTACACCTTC

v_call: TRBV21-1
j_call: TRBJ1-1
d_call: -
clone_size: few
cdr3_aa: CASSKGCHTEAFF
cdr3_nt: TGTGCCAGCAGCAAAGGATGTCACACTGAAGCTTTCTTT

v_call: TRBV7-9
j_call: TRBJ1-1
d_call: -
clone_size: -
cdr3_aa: CASSSSRRMNTEAFF
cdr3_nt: TGTGCCAGCAGCTCAAGCAGACGGATGAACACTGAAGCTTTCTTT

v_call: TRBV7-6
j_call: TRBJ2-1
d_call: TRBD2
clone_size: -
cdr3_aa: CASSKPGLEDNEQFF
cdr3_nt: TGTGCCAGCAGTAAGCCGGGACTAGAAGACAATGAGCAGTTCTTC

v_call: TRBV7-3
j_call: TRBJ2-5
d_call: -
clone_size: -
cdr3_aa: CASSREGLIQETQYF
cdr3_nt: TGTGCCAGCAGCAGAGAAGGACTGATACAAGAGACCCAGTACTTC

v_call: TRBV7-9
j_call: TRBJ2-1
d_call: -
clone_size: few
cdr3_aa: CASSLEFSEQFF
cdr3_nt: TGTGCCAGCAGCTTAGAATTCAGTGAGCAGTTCTTC

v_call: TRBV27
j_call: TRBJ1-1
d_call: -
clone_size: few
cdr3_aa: CASSLSTGKSEAFF
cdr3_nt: TGTGCCAGCAGTTTATCAACAGGGAAATCTGAAGCTTTCTTT

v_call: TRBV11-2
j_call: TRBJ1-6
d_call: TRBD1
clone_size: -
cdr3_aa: CASSPTGRNSPLHF
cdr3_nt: TGTGCCAGCAGCCCGACAGGGAGGAATTCACCCCTCCACTTT

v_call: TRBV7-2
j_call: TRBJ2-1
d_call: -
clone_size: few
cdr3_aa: CASSAGQTKQFF
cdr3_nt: TGTGCCAGCAGCGCCGGGCAGACCAAGCAGTTCTTC

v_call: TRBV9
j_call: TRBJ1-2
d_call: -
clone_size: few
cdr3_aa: CASSPSGKDYGYTF
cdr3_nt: TGTGCCAGCAGCCCTTCGGGGAAGGACTATGGCTACACCTTC

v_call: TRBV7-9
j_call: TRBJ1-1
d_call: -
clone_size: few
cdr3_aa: CASSLSFSSNTEAFF
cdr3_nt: TGTGCCAGCAGCTTATCCTTCTCTTCGAACACTGAAGCTTTCTTT

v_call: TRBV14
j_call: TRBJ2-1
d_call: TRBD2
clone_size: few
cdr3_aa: CASSHRGSGGVRNPFF
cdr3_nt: TGTGCCAGCAGCCACCGCGGAAGCGGGGGGGTTCGGAATCCGTTCTTC

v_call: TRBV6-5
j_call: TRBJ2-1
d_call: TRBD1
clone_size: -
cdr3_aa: CASGTGTARNEQFF
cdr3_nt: TGTGCCAGCGGGACGGGGACAGCCCGGAATGAGCAGTTCTTC

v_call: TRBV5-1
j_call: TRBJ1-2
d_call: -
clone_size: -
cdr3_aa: CASSLAGPGGGYTF
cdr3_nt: TGCGCCAGCAGCTTGGCGGGACCGGGAGGCGGCTACACCTTC

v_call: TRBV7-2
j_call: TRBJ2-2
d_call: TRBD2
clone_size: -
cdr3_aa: CASSPIAGLAGANGELFF
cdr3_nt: TGTGCCAGCAGCCCTATAGCGGGACTAGCGGGAGCCAACGGGGAGCTGTTTTTT

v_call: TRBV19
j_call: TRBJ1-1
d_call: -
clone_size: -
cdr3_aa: CASSTGVMNTEAFF
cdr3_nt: TGTGCCAGTAGTACAGGGGTCATGAACACTGAAGCTTTCTTT

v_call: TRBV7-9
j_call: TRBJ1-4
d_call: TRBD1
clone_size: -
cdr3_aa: CASSLDQGQGKLFF
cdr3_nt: TGTGCCAGCAGCTTAGATCAGGGACAGGGGAAACTGTTTTTT

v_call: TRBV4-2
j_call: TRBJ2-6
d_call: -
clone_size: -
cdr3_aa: CASSLPTPGPNVLTF
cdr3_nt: TGTGCCAGCAGCTTACCCACACCTGGCCCTAACGTCCTGACTTTC

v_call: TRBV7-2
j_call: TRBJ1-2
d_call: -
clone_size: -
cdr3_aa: CASSLTWTENYGYTF
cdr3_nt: TGTGCCAGCAGCTTAACCTGGACGGAAAACTATGGCTACACCTTC

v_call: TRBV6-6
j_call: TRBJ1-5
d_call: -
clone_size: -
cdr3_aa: CASGTGLSNQPQHF
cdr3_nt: TGTGCCAGCGGAACAGGTCTTAGCAATCAGCCCCAGCATTTT

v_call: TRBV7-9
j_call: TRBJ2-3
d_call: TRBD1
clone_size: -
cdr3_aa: CASSRRTGPDTQYF
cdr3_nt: TGTGCCAGCAGTCGTAGGACAGGACCAGATACGCAGTATTTT

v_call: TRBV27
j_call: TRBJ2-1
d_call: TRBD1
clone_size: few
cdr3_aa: CASSPRGRGSYNEQFF
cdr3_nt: TGTGCCAGCAGTCCTAGGGGGCGCGGATCCTACAATGAGCAGTTCTTC

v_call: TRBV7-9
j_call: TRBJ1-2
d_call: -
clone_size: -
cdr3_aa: CASSLMGRPDWGYTF
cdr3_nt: TGTGCCAGCAGCTTAATGGGCAGACCTGACTGGGGCTACACCTTC

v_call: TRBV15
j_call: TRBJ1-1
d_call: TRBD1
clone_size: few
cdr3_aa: CATSRGRQGEAFF
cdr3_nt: TGTGCCACCAGCAGAGGAAGACAGGGTGAAGCTTTCTTT

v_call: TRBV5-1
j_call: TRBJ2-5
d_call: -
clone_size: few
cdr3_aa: CASSILGETQYF
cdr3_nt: TGCGCCAGCAGCATTTTGGGAGAGACCCAGTACTTC

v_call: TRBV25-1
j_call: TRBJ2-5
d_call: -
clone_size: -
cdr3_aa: CASSAGELWETQYF
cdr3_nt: TGTGCCAGCAGTGCGGGGGAATTATGGGAGACCCAGTACTTC

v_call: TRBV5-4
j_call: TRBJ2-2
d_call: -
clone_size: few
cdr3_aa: CASSQDPGTRGTGELFF
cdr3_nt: TGTGCCAGCAGCCAAGACCCGGGGACACGTGGCACCGGGGAGCTGTTTTTT

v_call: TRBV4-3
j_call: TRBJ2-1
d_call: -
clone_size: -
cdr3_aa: CASSQGSSGDNEQFF
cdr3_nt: TGCGCCAGCAGCCAGGGGAGCTCTGGGGACAATGAGCAGTTCTTC

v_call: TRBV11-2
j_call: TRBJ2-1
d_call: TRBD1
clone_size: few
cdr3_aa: CASKDRANEQFF
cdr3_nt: TGTGCCAGCAAGGACAGGGCGAATGAGCAGTTCTTC

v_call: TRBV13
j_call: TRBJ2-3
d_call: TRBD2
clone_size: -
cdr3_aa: CASSRRSVVAGGPSSDTQYF
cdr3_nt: TGTGCCAGCAGCCGACGGAGCGTGGTAGCGGGAGGGCCGTCATCGGATACGCAGTATTTT

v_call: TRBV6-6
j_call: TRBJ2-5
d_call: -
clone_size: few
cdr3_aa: CASSDGLGETQYF
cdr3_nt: TGTGCCAGCAGTGATGGCTTAGGAGAGACCCAGTACTTC

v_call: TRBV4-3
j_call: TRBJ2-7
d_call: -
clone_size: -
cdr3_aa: CASSQAQGYEQYF
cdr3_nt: TGCGCCAGCAGCCAAGCGCAGGGCTACGAGCAGTACTTC

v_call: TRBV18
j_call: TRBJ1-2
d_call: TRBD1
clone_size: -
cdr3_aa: CASSSQGGNGYTF
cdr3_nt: TGTGCCAGCTCCTCCCAGGGGGGCAATGGCTACACCTTC

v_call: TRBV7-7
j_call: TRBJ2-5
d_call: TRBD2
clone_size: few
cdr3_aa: CASSKGVAGGGQETQYF
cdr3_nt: TGTGCCAGCAGCAAAGGGGTAGCGGGAGGAGGCCAAGAGACCCAGTACTTC

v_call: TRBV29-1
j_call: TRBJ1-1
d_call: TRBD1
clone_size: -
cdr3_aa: CSSRTGGFAFF
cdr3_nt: TGCAGCTCCCGGACAGGGGGATTTGCTTTCTTT

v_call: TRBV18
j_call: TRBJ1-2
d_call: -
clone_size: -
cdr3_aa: CASSPPGRDYGYTF
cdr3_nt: TGTGCCAGCTCACCACCTGGAAGGGACTATGGCTACACCTTC